These 13 T cell receptor beta chains share one sample of origin, sequenced in a study of blood T cell repertoires in COVID-19. Sequencing used immunoSEQ multiplex PCR; TCRdb keeps in-frame clones, though not all of them. The table has some 170,000 clones, 84% seen once. The sample consisted of PBMCs or T cells enriched from blood (not recorded which). Receptors originate from a man aged 45-65 years who had recovered from COVID-19.

Comments on this clone: This CDR3 is also generated by other DNA sequences in the sample. The chain employs TRBV6-5 and TRBJ1-1; no firm D call. V shed 7 bases and J shed 0 bases, with 3 bases lying between them. The CDR3 is 11 residues long. CDR1 and CDR2 from the germline V gene are MNHEY and SVGAGI. In DNA form, the CDR3 reads TGTGCCAGCATCTTGAACACTGAAGCTTTCTTT. Residues: CASILNTEAFF.

The rearrangement uses TRBV27 and TRBJ1-2; D remains unclear. The germline V gene encodes CDR1 MNHEY and CDR2 SMNVEV (reference sequence). V lost 6 bases and J 5 bases, leaving 13 bases between the germline ends. The CDR3 length is 13 residues. This CDR3 is CASSFSGGYGYTF. DNA for the CDR3: TGTGCCAGCAGCTTTAGCGGTGGGTATGGCTACACCTTC.

The V gene is TRBV29-1, the J gene TRBJ1-1; 12 bases map to TRBD1. Germline V gene sequence: CDR1 SQVTM, CDR2 ANQGSEA. The J segment lost 6 bases and the V segment lost 2 bases, leaving 4 bases of the junction unmatched. The CDR3 length is 14 residues. DNA of the CDR3: TGCAGCGTTGAACCGGGACAGGGGGCCGCTGAAGCTTTCTTT. Encoded protein: CSVEPGQGAAEAFF.

J is TRBJ1-2 and V is TRBV27; 8 positions agree with TRBD1. CDR1 is MNHEY, CDR2 SMNVEV, per germline (reference sequence). The ends lost 4 bases at V and 2 bases at J; junction bases unmatched: 12. There are 17 residues in the CDR3. CDR3 in amino acids: CASSSLTGTGANYGYTF. As DNA, the CDR3 is TGTGCCAGCAGTTCACTTACCGGGACAGGAGCCAACTATGGCTACACCTTC.

The V gene is TRBV29-1, the J gene TRBJ2-5; perhaps TRBD2 as D (5 bases). Trimming cost V 5 bases and J 1 base, with 8 bases left between them. The length of the CDR3 is 12 residues. Germline CDR1 reads SQVTM; CDR2 reads ANQGSEA. The CDR3 DNA reads as TGCAGCGTTACGAGCGGCCAAGAGACCCAGTACTTC. Encoded protein: CSVTSGQETQYF.

The V and J genes are TRBV9 and TRBJ1-1; 7 positions agree with TRBD1. The CDR3 contains 15 residues. CDR1 SGDLS and CDR2 YYNGEE come from the germline V gene. V shed 4 bases and J 1 base; nucleotides not matched to a gene: 7. CDR3 DNA sequence: TGTGCCAGCAGCCCCCGAGAGGGGGCGAACACTGAAGCTTTCTTT. Residues: CASSPREGANTEAFF.

This chain uses TRBV18 with TRBJ2-7; D remains unclear. The CDR3 is made up of 14 amino acids. The germline gives CDR1 KGHSH, CDR2 LQKENI. V gave up 4 bases and J gave up 3 bases, with 13 bases separating them. The CDR3 nucleotides read TGTGCCAGCTCACGGGCGACATCTCGCTACGAGCAGTACTTC. Encoded protein: CASSRATSRYEQYF.

The chain is built from TRBV18 and TRBJ2-1, with 9 bases identical to TRBD2. Germline V gene lookup returns CDR1 KGHSH and CDR2 LQKENI. The CDR3 runs to 13 residues. After removal of 3 bases from V and 8 bases from J, the junction contained 2 bases not matched to a gene. Here the CDR3 reads CASSPLAGYEQFF. The DNA for the CDR3 is TGTGCCAGCTCACCGCTAGCGGGGTATGAGCAGTTCTTC.

This clone was recorded once. The chain carries TRBV12-3 or TRBV12-4 and TRBJ1-1; D possibly corresponds to TRBD1 (5 bases). V lost 7 bases, J lost 4 bases, and 13 bases lay in between. The CDR3 extends over 13 amino acids. CDR3 coding DNA: TGTGCCAGCACCCTGGGGGGGGTCACTGAAGCTTTCTTT. Amino acid sequence: CASTLGGVTEAFF.

The chain employs TRBV6-5 and TRBJ2-7; D is undetermined. CDR1 is MNHEY, CDR2 SVGAGI, per germline. The CDR3 has 13 residues. The V gene lost 5 bases and the J gene lost 6 bases, with 14 bases spanning the gap. The CDR3 region is CASSQATAFEQYF. The DNA of the CDR3 is TGTGCCAGCAGTCAGGCCACGGCTTTCGAGCAGTACTTC.

The chain is built from TRBV28 and TRBJ1-5; 9 bases are a match to TRBD1. The J segment lost 6 bases and the V segment lost 6 bases, leaving 6 bases of the junction unmatched. CDR1 MDHEN and CDR2 SYDVKM come from the germline V gene. The CDR3 is 14 amino acids. CDR3 sequence reads: CASRVTGGRQPQHF. The CDR3 nucleotides read TGTGCCAGCAGGGTGACAGGGGGTCGTCAGCCCCAGCATTTT.

The chain uses TRBV5-1 and TRBJ1-1, with TRBD1 as a possible D gene (5 bases). Trimming pared 0 bases from V and 4 bases from J, leaving 13 bases between. Germline V gives CDR1 SGHRS, CDR2 YFSETQ. The CDR3 is 15 amino acids. The CDR3 loop reads CASSLDTGGGTEAFF. The DNA of the CDR3 is TGCGCCAGCAGCTTGGACACGGGGGGTGGCACTGAAGCTTTCTTT.

J is TRBJ2-7 and V is TRBV11-2, with TRBD2 matching 7 bases. The ends lost 4 bases at V and 5 bases at J; junction bases unmatched: 11. Germline V gene data show CDR1 as SGHAT and CDR2 as FQNNGV. The CDR3 is made up of 15 amino acids. CDR3 DNA: TGTGCCAGCAGCTCCTACAAGGGGAGGGCGGACGAGCAGTACTTC. This codes for CASSSYKGRADEQYF.